One and the same sample provided the 14 T cell receptor beta chains below, sequenced in a study of CXCR3-negative and CXCR3-positive naive CD8 T cells. The libraries of TRB cDNA were constructed through 5' RACE using UMI labels. TCRdb reprocessed the 5' RACE reads, keeping one entry per CDR3 protein, no DNA. The sample shows 65,000 to 85,000 distinct CDR3 sequences, and nearly 1.5% sits with its ten largest clones. The sample consisted of naive CXCR3- CD8+ T cells from blood. Subset specified: CD45RO-CCR7+CD27+CD95- naive CD8+ T cells lacking CXCR3 (TNR3-). The receptors were sampled from a human donor in good health. Some clones in this sample may be carry-over from other donors' samples.

The CDR3 region is CATQAEKYGTGELFF. The J gene is TRBJ2-2, the V gene TRBV28; TCRdb gives TRBD2 as the D gene, but with no DNA this cannot be confirmed. This CDR3 is built from 15 residues. The germline CDR1 and CDR2 sequences are MDHEN and SYDVKM. The full variable domain, rest sourced from reference TRBV28 and TRBJ2-2, is DVKVTQSSRYLVKRTGEKVFLECVQDMDHENMFWYRQDPGLGLRLIYFSYDVKMKEKGDIPEGYSVSREKKERFSLILESASTNQTSMYLCATQAEKYGTGELFFGEGSRLTVL.

The chain links TRBV29-1 to TRBJ2-7; the D call from TCRdb, TRBD1, cannot be confirmed without DNA. The germline gives CDR1 SQVTM, CDR2 ANQGSEA. The CDR3 runs 13 residues. The CDR3 region is CSVEEGQGYEQYF.

The chain combines TRBV27 with TRBJ2-7; TCRdb designates TRBD2, a call that cannot be tested without DNA. From germline, CDR1 is MNHEY and CDR2 SMNVEV (reference sequence). CDR3 size: 13 residues. The CDR3 sequence: CASSIGGDYEQYF.

V usage is TRBV5-1 and J usage is TRBJ2-7; TCRdb's D call of TRBD1 is untestable without DNA. CDR3 length: 14 residues. Germline assignment: CDR1 SGHRS and CDR2 YFSETQ. This CDR3 is CASSWATGNYEQYF.

This sequence joins TRBV29-1 and TRBJ2-1; no DNA is available, so the TRBD2 call from TCRdb remains unchecked. The CDR3 has 15 amino acids. Germline CDR1 and CDR2: SQVTM and ANQGSEA. The CDR3 spells CSVETGLAGNNEQFF.

The chain joins TRBV20-1 to TRBJ2-7; the D gene TCRdb calls, TRBD2, cannot be checked with no DNA. CDR1 DFQATT and CDR2 SNEGSKA come from the germline V gene (reference sequence). The CDR3 runs 15 residues. The CDR3 reads CSACPLAGGPYEQYF.

V is TRBV29-1 and J is TRBJ2-7; TCRdb picks TRBD1, but there is no DNA to check that call. Germline V gene sequence: CDR1 SQVTM, CDR2 ANQGSEA. This CDR3 region has 12 residues. The CDR3 is CSVDGQGPEQYF.

The chain couples TRBV20-1 to TRBJ1-2; the TCRdb call, TRBD1, lacks DNA for checking. The CDR3 contains 15 residues. CDR1 and CDR2 from the germline V gene are DFQATT and SNEGSKA (reference sequence). CDR3 amino acids: CSARDSRQGNYGYTF.

The chain has TRBV30 and TRBJ2-1; TCRdb designates TRBD2, a call that cannot be tested without DNA. The CDR3 sequence is 13 residues long. Germline assignment: CDR1 GTSNPN and CDR2 SVGIG (reference sequence). CDR3 residues: CAWTSGSNNEQFF.

The rearrangement links TRBV12-3 or TRBV12-4 to TRBJ2-1. This CDR3 region has 13 residues. This CDR3 is CASGGGSYNEQFF.

V usage is TRBV27 and J usage is TRBJ2-2; absent DNA, TCRdb's TRBD2 call cannot be checked. Germline V lookup: CDR1 MNHEY, CDR2 SMNVEV (reference sequence). The CDR3 spans 15 residues. The CDR3 is CASSFYSGKGGELFF.

The rearrangement joins TRBV20-1 to TRBJ2-7. CDR3 length: 14 amino acids. Looked up from germline, CDR1 is DFQATT and CDR2 is SNEGSKA (reference sequence). The CDR3 protein is CSARDLDSSYGQYF.

The chain joins TRBV4-3 to TRBJ2-1; TCRdb designates TRBD2, a call that cannot be tested without DNA. Germline values: CDR1 LGHNA, CDR2 YSLEER. This CDR3 comprises 19 residues. This CDR3 reads CASSQDWPSGGGWDNEQFF.

The genes are TRBV28 and TRBJ2-5; the TRBD2 assignment by TCRdb is unverifiable without DNA. The germline CDR1 and CDR2 sequences are MDHEN and SYDVKM. The CDR3 totals 15 residues. The CDR3 region is CASSGLAGERETQYF.